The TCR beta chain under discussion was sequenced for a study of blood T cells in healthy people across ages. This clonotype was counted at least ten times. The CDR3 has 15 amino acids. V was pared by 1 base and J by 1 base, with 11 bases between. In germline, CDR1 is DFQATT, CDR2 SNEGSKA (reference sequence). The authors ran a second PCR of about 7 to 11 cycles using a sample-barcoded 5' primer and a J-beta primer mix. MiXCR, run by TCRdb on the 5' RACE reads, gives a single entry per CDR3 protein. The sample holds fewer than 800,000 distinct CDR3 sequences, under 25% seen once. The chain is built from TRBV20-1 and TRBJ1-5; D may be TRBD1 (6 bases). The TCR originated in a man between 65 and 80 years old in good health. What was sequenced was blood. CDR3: CSARGGGTSNQPQHF. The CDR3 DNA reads TGCAGTGCTAGAGGAGGGGGTACGAGCAATCAGCCCCAGCATTTT.